This TCR beta chain was sequenced in a study of blood T cell repertoires in COVID-19. Study in general: Specimens from acute and convalescent COVID-19 originated in the United States, Italy and Spain. The cDNA or gDNA used as material had been derived from T cells, B-cell-depleted T cells, or PBMCs.

The CDR3 runs 14 residues. From germline, CDR1 is MNHEY and CDR2 SMNVEV (reference sequence). Trimming at V came to 3 bases and at J to 5 bases, leaving 1 base not matched to a gene. Per the original methods: Reference gene primer amplification in the assay estimated nucleated cell counts. Libraries were prepared by immunoSEQ multiplex PCR; TCRdb keeps only in-frame clonotypes and omits some of them. The V and J calls and clone size come from that table; D and trimming were worked out from the DNA. The data show more than 15,000 clones, over 75% seen once. The TCR was taken from a man aged 35 to 55 with active or convalescent COVID-19. The sequenced sample consisted of peripheral blood. The chain joins TRBV27 to TRBJ2-1, with 10 bases aligning to TRBD2. CDR3 DNA: TGTGCCAGCAGTTTTACTAGCGGGGACAATGAGCAGTTCTTC. It yields the protein CASSFTSGDNEQFF.